What follows are 2 T cell receptor beta chains derived from one specimen sequenced in a study of T cells expressing NK-cell markers. Reprocessing the 5' RACE reads, TCRdb reports a single entry for every CDR3 protein and omits DNA. The table counts some 390,000 distinct CDR3 sequences; roughly a tenth lies in the top ten. Material: blood T cells: a sorted CD56 or NKG2C T cell subset, CD4+ or CD8+ T cells, or bulk PBMC T cells (not recorded which). All receptors derive from a woman between 45 and 65 years old in good health.

This chain links TRBV12-5 with TRBJ2-4; TCRdb outputs TRBD2, but without DNA this stays unchecked. This CDR3 is 15 amino acids long. CDR1 LGHNT and CDR2 FRNRAP come from the germline V gene. CDR3 loop: CASGLSSGWEDIQYF.

The chain recombines TRBV29-1 with TRBJ2-3; TCRdb returns TRBD1, unconfirmable since there is no DNA. Germline assignment: CDR1 SQVTM and CDR2 ANQGSEA. This CDR3 contains 13 residues. The CDR3: CSSRQGVTDTQYF.